What follows are 20 T cell receptor beta chains derived from one specimen sequenced in a study of T cell changes during pregnancy in multiple sclerosis. Here immunoSEQ multiplex PCR was the method, and the copy in TCRdb shows in-frame clones only, minus some. The repertoire consists of roughly 73,000 clones, with 90% to 95% occurring once and the leading ten covering approximately 2.1%. The sequencing used peripheral blood, collected in the second trimester of pregnancy. Receptors were obtained from a female donor in good health, enrolled as a control in a pregnancy study.

The chain has TRBV5-1 and TRBJ2-7, with 12 nucleotides matching TRBD2. V was clipped by 4 bases and J by 1 base; unmatched bases: 9. Germline values: CDR1 SGHRS, CDR2 YFSETQ. CDR3 length: 17 amino acids. This CDR3 reads CASSPHKTSGGSYEQYF. The CDR3 nucleotides are TGCGCCAGCAGCCCCCATAAGACTAGCGGGGGTTCCTACGAGCAGTACTTC.

V usage is TRBV27 and J usage is TRBJ2-2, with D possibly matching TRBD2 (6 bases). This CDR3 spans 15 amino acids. Germline loops: CDR1 MNHEY, CDR2 SMNVEV (reference sequence). Trimming cost V 3 bases and J 5 bases, with 13 bases left between them. Here the CDR3 reads CASSFVGAGTGELFF. The CDR3 bases are TGTGCCAGCAGTTTTGTTGGGGCGGGGACCGGGGAGCTGTTTTTT.

The V gene is TRBV5-6, the J gene TRBJ1-2; possible D gene TRBD1, 6 bases. Germline loops: CDR1 SGHDT, CDR2 YYEEEE. This CDR3 region has 13 residues. V lost 1 base and J 6 bases, leaving 10 bases between the germline ends. CDR3 loop: CASSLQGLDGYTF. CDR3 DNA sequence: TGTGCCAGCAGCTTGCAGGGGTTGGATGGCTACACCTTC.

The gene calls are TRBV5-1 and TRBJ1-1; weak D call: TRBD1 (6 bases). Germline CDR1 SGHRS, CDR2 YFSETQ. Trimming pared 6 bases from V and 5 bases from J, leaving 17 bases between. The CDR3 has 14 residues. The CDR3 sequence is CASKKGGVETEAFF. The CDR3 DNA sequence: TGCGCCAGCAAGAAAGGGGGGGTGGAAACTGAAGCTTTCTTT.

On this clone itself: The junction departs from germline at one end; a sequencing error may be responsible. The chain carries TRBV7-9 and TRBJ1-1, with 10 bases identical to TRBD1. Per the germline V gene, CDR1 is SEHNR and CDR2 is FQNEAQ (reference sequence). The CDR3 has 12 residues. The CDR3 region has the DNA TGTGCCAGCAGCTCTGATGGGACAGGGGAAAACTTT. It codes for CASSSDGTGENF.

The chain links TRBV7-2 to TRBJ2-1; maybe TRBD2 (6 bases). The V gene lost 2 bases and the J gene lost 4 bases, with 15 bases spanning the gap. This CDR3 has 16 residues. CDR1 is SGHTA and CDR2 is FQGNSA in the germline V gene. The CDR3 DNA sequence: TGTGCCAGCAGCTTACGGGCAGGAGGGCTATACAATGAGCAGTTCTTC. Its protein is CASSLRAGGLYNEQFF.

V gene TRBV7-9 combines with J gene TRBJ2-6; tentatively, D is TRBD1 (5 bases). The CDR3 is 17 amino acids. Deletions cut 5 bases from V and 2 bases from J, with 16 bases between. The germline gives CDR1 SEHNR, CDR2 FQNEAQ (reference sequence). The CDR3 protein is CASSPKGRMTGANVLTF. The CDR3 DNA follows: TGTGCCAGCAGCCCCAAGGGGCGAATGACTGGGGCCAACGTCCTGACTTTC.

This chain uses TRBV5-4 with TRBJ2-7; the D gene is possibly TRBD1 (5 bases). This CDR3 has 15 amino acids. V was clipped by 3 bases and J by 5 bases, with 18 bases between them. Germline CDR1 is SGHNT and CDR2 is YYREEE (reference sequence). Written as DNA, the CDR3 is TGTGCCAGCAGCTCAGCCGACAGCCCTGCTGACGAGCAGTACTTC. It translates to CASSSADSPADEQYF. The complete variable domain, with remaining parts taken from reference TRBV5-4 and TRBJ2-7, reads ETGVTQSPTHLIKTRGQQVTLRCSSQSGHNTVSWYQQALGQGPQFIFQYYREEENGRGNFPPRFSGLQFPNYSSELNVNALELDDSALYLCASSSADSPADEQYFGPGTRLTVT.

This chain connects TRBV6-5 to TRBJ2-3, with 8 bases identical to TRBD2. Losses at the gene ends were 2 bases for V and 2 bases for J; bases not matched to a gene: 6. The germline V gene encodes CDR1 MNHEY and CDR2 SVGAGI. There are 16 residues in the CDR3. In nucleotides, the CDR3 is TGTGCCAGCAGTTACGGGCGCGGGGGGTCCACAGATACGCAGTATTTT. Its translation: CASSYGRGGSTDTQYF.

The V call is TRBV9, the J call TRBJ1-2, with a possible D match to TRBD1 (5 bases). Germline lookup yields CDR1 SGDLS and CDR2 YYNGEE. The V and J ends lost 3 bases and 7 bases respectively, with 22 bases between them. This CDR3 is built from 16 residues. The CDR3 loop is CASSGGKVYRYPGYTF. CDR3 DNA sequence: TGTGCCAGCAGCGGGGGCAAGGTCTACCGATATCCTGGCTACACCTTC.

V gene TRBV7-2 combines with J gene TRBJ1-2; 9 bases match TRBD1. The CDR3 spans 14 residues. With V trimmed by 6 bases and J by 1 base, 3 bases remained unmatched. Germline-derived CDR1 and CDR2 are SGHTA and FQGNSA. The CDR3 sequence is CASSQTGGNYGYTF. The CDR3 coding sequence is TGTGCCAGCAGTCAGACAGGGGGTAACTATGGCTACACCTTC. The variable domain in full, with the rest retrieved from reference TRBV7-2 and TRBJ1-2, is GAGVSQSPSNKVTEKGKDVELRCDPISGHTALYWYRQSLGQGLEFLIYFQGNSAPDKSGLPSDRFSAERTGGSVSTLTIQRTQQEDSAVYLCASSQTGGNYGYTFGSGTRLTVV.

This chain joins TRBV6-4 and TRBJ1-2, with a weak D call TRBD1 (5 bases). Germline CDR1 MRHNA, CDR2 SNTAGT. This CDR3 is 16 amino acids long. V was pared by 6 bases and J by 4 bases, with 21 bases between. Here the CDR3 DNA reads TGTGCCAGCAGCGAAGCCCCGGGGGAGGTCGCCTATGGCTACACCTTC. It specifies CASSEAPGEVAYGYTF.

The J gene is TRBJ1-5, the V gene TRBV10-3; D gene uncertain. Germline lookup yields CDR1 ENHRY and CDR2 SYGVKD. The CDR3 is 13 residues long. The V and J ends lost 3 bases and 5 bases respectively, with 8 bases between them. CDR3 DNA: TGTGCCATCAGTGAATCTCCCCATCAGCCCCAGCATTTT. Its protein product is CAISESPHQPQHF.

The V gene is TRBV9, the J gene TRBJ2-5; 9 positions agree with TRBD2. CDR1 and CDR2 from the germline V gene are SGDLS and YYNGEE. The CDR3 sequence is 17 residues long. V was clipped by 4 bases and J by 1 base; unmatched bases: 11. CDR3 DNA: TGTGCCAGCAGCTCCGGGGCCCTAGCGGGGATCCAAGAGACCCAGTACTTC. This sequence encodes CASSSGALAGIQETQYF.

Concerning this clone itself: One end of the junction does not line up with germline, which may come from a read error. The chain joins TRBV7-6 to TRBJ1-2; no clear D. There are 14 residues in the CDR3. Germline V CDR1 and CDR2: SGHVS, FNYEAQ. CDR3 nucleotides: TGTGCCAGCAGTTTAGACGGTCCGAACTATGGCTACACCTTC. Protein sequence: CASSLDGPNYGYTF.

The chain is built from TRBV5-1 and TRBJ2-3; TRBD1 might be the D (6 bases). CDR3 length equals 14 residues. The germline CDR1 and CDR2 sequences are SGHRS and YFSETQ. V was shortened by 4 bases and J by 0 bases, with 9 bases between the two germline ends. CDR3: CASSQGSSTDTQYF. The CDR3 nucleotides are TGCGCCAGCAGCCAGGGGTCTAGCACAGATACGCAGTATTTT. Based on the CDR3 plus reference TRBV5-1 and TRBJ2-3, the full variable domain is KAGVTQTPRYLIKTRGQQVTLSCSPISGHRSVSWYQQTPGQGLQFLFEYFSETQRNKGNFPGRFSGRQFSNSRSEMNVSTLELGDSALYLCASSQGSSTDTQYFGPGTRLTVL.

The V and J genes are TRBV5-1 and TRBJ1-4; D unresolved. Trimming cost V 0 bases and J 7 bases, with 13 bases left between them. This CDR3 is built from 15 residues. Germline V gene lookup returns CDR1 SGHRS and CDR2 YFSETQ. The CDR3 bases are TGCGCCAGCAGCTTGGGGGAGGGCCCTGGTGAAAAACTGTTTTTT. Amino acids: CASSLGEGPGEKLFF.

This chain joins TRBV9 and TRBJ2-2; D not certain. V shed 4 bases and J shed 5 bases, with 6 bases lying between them. The CDR3 length is 12 residues. Per the germline V gene, CDR1 is SGDLS and CDR2 is YYNGEE. CDR3 protein: CASSFHTGELFF. The CDR3 DNA follows: TGTGCCAGCAGCTTCCATACCGGGGAGCTGTTTTTT.

The rearrangement joins TRBV7-3 to TRBJ1-3; D not certain. From germline, CDR1 is SGHTA and CDR2 FQGTGA. Trimming shortened V by 4 bases and J by 0 bases, and 4 bases separated the two germline ends. CDR3 size: 13 residues. The CDR3 region is CASSSDSGNTIYF. DNA for the CDR3: TGTGCCAGCAGCTCAGACTCTGGAAACACCATATATTTT.

The chain uses TRBV7-9 and TRBJ2-1; 7 bases align to TRBD2. From germline, CDR1 is SEHNR and CDR2 FQNEAQ (reference sequence). The V segment lost 7 bases and the J segment 2 bases; nucleotides outside the gene matches: 8. The CDR3 contains 15 residues. CDR3 amino acids: CASTVGGVTYNEQFF. Written as DNA, the CDR3 is TGTGCCAGCACCGTGGGGGGGGTGACCTACAATGAGCAGTTCTTC.